This T cell receptor (beta chain) was found in a study of blood T cells in healthy people across ages. A second PCR of roughly 7 to 11 cycles used a sample-barcoded 5' primer and a J-beta primer mix. TCRdb ran MiXCR on the 5' RACE reads and lists one entry per CDR3 protein. The sample includes about 680,000 distinct CDR3 sequences, around 48% seen only once; the top ten take about a third. Specimen: blood. The sequence was obtained from an older woman in good health.

CDR3 nucleotide sequence: TGTGCCAGCAGCGTCTCAGGGGCCCAAGAGACCCAGTACTTC. This translates into CASSVSGAQETQYF. The rearrangement joins TRBV9 to TRBJ2-7; tentatively, D is TRBD1 (6 bases). Near its end, the DNA agrees better with TRBJ2-5, so the J call may be wrong. Germline V lookup: CDR1 SGDLS, CDR2 YYNGEE. This CDR3 comprises 14 residues.